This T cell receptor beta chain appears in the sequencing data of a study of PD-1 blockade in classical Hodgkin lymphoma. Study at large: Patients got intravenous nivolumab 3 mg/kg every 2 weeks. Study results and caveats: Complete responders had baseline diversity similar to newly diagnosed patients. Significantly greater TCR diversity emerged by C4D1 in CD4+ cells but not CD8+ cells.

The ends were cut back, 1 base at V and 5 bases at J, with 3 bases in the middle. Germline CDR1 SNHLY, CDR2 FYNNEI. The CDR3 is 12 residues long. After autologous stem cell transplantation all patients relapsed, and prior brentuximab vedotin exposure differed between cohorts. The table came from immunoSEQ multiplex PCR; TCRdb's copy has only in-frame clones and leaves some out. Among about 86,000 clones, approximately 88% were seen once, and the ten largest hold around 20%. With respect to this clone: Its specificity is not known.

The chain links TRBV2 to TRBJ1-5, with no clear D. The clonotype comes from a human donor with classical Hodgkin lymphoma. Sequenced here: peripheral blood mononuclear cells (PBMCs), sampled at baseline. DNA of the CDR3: TGTGCCAGCAGTGAAGATCATCAGCCCCAGCATTTT. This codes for CASSEDHQPQHF.